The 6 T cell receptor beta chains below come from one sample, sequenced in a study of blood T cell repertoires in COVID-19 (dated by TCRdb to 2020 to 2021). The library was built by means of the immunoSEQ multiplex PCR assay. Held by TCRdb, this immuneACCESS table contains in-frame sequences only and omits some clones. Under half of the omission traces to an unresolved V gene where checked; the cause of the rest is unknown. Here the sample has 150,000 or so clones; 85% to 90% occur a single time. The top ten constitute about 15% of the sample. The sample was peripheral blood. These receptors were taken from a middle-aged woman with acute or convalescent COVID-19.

The CDR3 bases are TGTGCTAGTGGTTTGGCTGGGAAGACAGGGGTGGACACTGAAGCTTTCTTT. Its translation is CASGLAGKTGVDTEAFF. The V and J genes are TRBV12-5 and TRBJ1-1, with 8 positions matching TRBD1. The V segment lost 1 base and the J segment 3 bases; nucleotides outside the gene matches: 10. Per germline, CDR1 LGHNT and CDR2 FRNRAP. CDR3 length: 17 residues.

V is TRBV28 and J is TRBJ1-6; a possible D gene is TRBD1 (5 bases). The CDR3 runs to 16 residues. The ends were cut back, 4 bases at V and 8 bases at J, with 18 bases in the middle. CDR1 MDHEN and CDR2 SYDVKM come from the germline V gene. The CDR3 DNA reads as TGTGCCAGCAGTTACACAAGCCCGAGGACATATTCACCCCTCCACTTT. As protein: CASSYTSPRTYSPLHF.

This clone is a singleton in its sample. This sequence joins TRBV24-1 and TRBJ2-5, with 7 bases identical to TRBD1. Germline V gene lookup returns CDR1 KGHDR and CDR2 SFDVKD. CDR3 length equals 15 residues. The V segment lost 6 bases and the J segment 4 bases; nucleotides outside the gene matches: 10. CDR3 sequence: CATSQQGVLGETQYF. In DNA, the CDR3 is TGTGCCACCAGTCAGCAGGGGGTACTTGGAGAGACCCAGTACTTC.

The CDR3 sequence: CASSSGQGAKDNNAEAFF. Here the CDR3 DNA reads TGTGCCAGCAGCTCGGGACAGGGGGCCAAGGATAACAACGCTGAAGCTTTCTTT. The chain uses TRBV9 and TRBJ1-1; 12 bases are shared with TRBD1. The CDR3 spans 18 residues. CDR1 SGDLS and CDR2 YYNGEE come from the germline V gene. Losses at the gene ends were 4 bases for V and 6 bases for J; bases not matched to a gene: 16.

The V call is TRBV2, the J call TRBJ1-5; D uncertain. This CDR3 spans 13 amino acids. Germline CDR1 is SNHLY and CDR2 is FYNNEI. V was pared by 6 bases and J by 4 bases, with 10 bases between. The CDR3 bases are TGTGCCAGCAGCATACAGATTAATCAGCCCCAGCATTTT. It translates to CASSIQINQPQHF.

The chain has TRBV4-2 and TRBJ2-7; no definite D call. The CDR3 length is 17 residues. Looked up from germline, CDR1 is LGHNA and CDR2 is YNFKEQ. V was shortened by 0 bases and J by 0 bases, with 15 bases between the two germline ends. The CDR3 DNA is TGTGCCAGCAGCCAAGATAGTCTCGACATGAGCTCCTACGAGCAGTACTTC. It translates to CASSQDSLDMSSYEQYF.